One sample yielded the 9 T cell receptor beta chains listed below, sequenced in a study of T cell responses to AZD1222 COVID-19 vaccine. Method: immunoSEQ multiplex PCR; TCRdb's copy keeps in-frame clones and lacks some. Of 100,000 to 150,000 clones listed, nearly 95% are singletons. The material was peripheral blood, obtained on day 0 of AZD1222 vaccination. Receptors were obtained from an adult in good health.

As concerns this clone: Mismatch with germline at one junction end may stem from a read error. The chain combines TRBV7-8 with TRBJ2-1; 9 nucleotides line up with TRBD2. The CDR3 covers 16 residues. Germline CDR1 reads SGHVS; CDR2 reads FQNEAQ. Here the CDR3 reads CASSFFGGRAYNEQFF. CDR3 bases: TGTGCCAGCAGCTTCTTTGGCGGGAGGGCCTATAATGAGCAGTTCTTC.

This clone counts as medium-sized (0.01 to 0.1%). The chain joins TRBV28 to TRBJ2-7; D possibly matches TRBD1 or TRBD2 (6 bases each). V lost 6 bases and J 6 bases, leaving 15 bases between the germline ends. Germline loops: CDR1 MDHEN, CDR2 SYDVKM. This CDR3 is built from 13 residues. The CDR3 loop is CASRLPGAGEQYF. CDR3 coding DNA: TGTGCCAGCAGGCTGCCGGGGGCTGGCGAGCAGTACTTC.

The V gene is TRBV19, the J gene TRBJ1-6; 8 nucleotides line up with TRBD1. The V gene's germline CDR1 is LNHDA and CDR2 SQIVND (reference sequence). The junction had 6 bases not matched to a gene; V was cut back by 3 bases and J by 8 bases. CDR3 length equals 15 residues. CDR3 in amino acids: CASSIRGPVYSPLHF. In DNA, the CDR3 is TGTGCCAGTAGTATCAGGGGGCCGGTGTATTCACCCCTCCACTTT.

The rearrangement links TRBV5-6 to TRBJ2-2; TRBD1 agrees at 7 bases. Germline V CDR1 and CDR2: SGHDT, YYEEEE. The CDR3 contains 16 residues. Trimming took 4 bases from V and 0 from J; bases not matched to a gene: 6. The CDR3 bases are TGTGCCAGCAGCATATCCGGGACAGCGAACACCGGGGAGCTGTTTTTT. It codes for CASSISGTANTGELFF.

The J gene is TRBJ2-2, the V gene TRBV11-3; 8 bases map to TRBD1. Germline values: CDR1 SGHNT, CDR2 YENEEA. The CDR3 covers 15 residues. Germline trimming cut 6 bases from V and 1 base from J; bases unmatched to any gene: 4. This CDR3 is CASSPGTGNTGELFF. The CDR3 DNA reads TGTGCCAGCAGTCCCGGGACAGGGAACACCGGGGAGCTGTTTTTT. The full variable domain, with the rest looked up from reference TRBV11-3 and TRBJ2-2, is EAGVVQSPRYKIIEKKQPVAFWCNPISGHNTLYWYLQNLGQGPELLIRYENEEAVDDSQLPKDRFSAERLKGVDSTLKIQPAELGDSAVYLCASSPGTGNTGELFFGEGSRLTVL.

The chain's CDR3 is CASILLSSQPQHF. The CDR3 nucleotides are TGTGCCAGCATCCTTCTCTCTAGCCAGCCCCAGCATTTT. The V call is TRBV7-3, the J call TRBJ1-5; D ambiguous. This CDR3 spans 13 amino acids. The germline V gene has CDR1 SGHTA and CDR2 FQGTGA. The V and J ends lost 7 bases and 7 bases respectively, with 14 bases between them.

The V and J genes are TRBV14 and TRBJ1-1; unclear D gene. The CDR3 is 14 residues long. The germline CDR1 and CDR2 sequences are SGHDN and FVKESK. Trimming shortened V by 1 base and J by 1 base, and 7 bases separated the two germline ends. CDR3 nucleotides: TGTGCCAGCAGCCAAGTTCGCGGGAACACTGAAGCTTTCTTT. Translating gives CASSQVRGNTEAFF.

The CDR3 coding sequence is TGTGCCAGCAGCCCCATTTTCCGGGACAGGGTATCCGGAAACACCATATATTTT. Its translation: CASSPIFRDRVSGNTIYF. V gene TRBV5-5 combines with J gene TRBJ1-3; 9 nucleotides match TRBD1. J was trimmed by 4 bases and V by 4 bases; bases with no gene match: 15. Germline CDR1 is SGHKS and CDR2 is YYEKEE (reference sequence). The CDR3 contains 18 residues.

The chain joins TRBV9 to TRBJ2-7; D may correspond to TRBD1 or TRBD2 (5 bases each). This CDR3 region has 14 residues. Trimming cost V 3 bases and J 1 base, with 11 bases left between them. From germline, CDR1 is SGDLS and CDR2 YYNGEE. The CDR3 DNA reads as TGTGCCAGCAGCGGGGACGGAACTTCCTACGAGCAGTACTTC. It specifies CASSGDGTSYEQYF.